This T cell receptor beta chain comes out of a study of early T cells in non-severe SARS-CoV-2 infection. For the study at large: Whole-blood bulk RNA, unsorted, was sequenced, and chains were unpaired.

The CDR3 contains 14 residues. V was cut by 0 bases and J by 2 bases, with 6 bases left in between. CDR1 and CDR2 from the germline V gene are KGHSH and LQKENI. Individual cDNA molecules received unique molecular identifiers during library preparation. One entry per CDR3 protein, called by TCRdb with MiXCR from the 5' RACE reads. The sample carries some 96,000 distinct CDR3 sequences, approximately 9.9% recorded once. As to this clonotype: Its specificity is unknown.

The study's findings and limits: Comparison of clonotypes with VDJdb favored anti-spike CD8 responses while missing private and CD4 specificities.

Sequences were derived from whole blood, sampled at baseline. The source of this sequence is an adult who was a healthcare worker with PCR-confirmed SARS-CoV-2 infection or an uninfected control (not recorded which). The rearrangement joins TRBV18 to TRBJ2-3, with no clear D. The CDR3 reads CASSPPSYTDTQYF. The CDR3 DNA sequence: TGTGCCAGCTCACCACCCTCTTACACAGATACGCAGTATTTT.